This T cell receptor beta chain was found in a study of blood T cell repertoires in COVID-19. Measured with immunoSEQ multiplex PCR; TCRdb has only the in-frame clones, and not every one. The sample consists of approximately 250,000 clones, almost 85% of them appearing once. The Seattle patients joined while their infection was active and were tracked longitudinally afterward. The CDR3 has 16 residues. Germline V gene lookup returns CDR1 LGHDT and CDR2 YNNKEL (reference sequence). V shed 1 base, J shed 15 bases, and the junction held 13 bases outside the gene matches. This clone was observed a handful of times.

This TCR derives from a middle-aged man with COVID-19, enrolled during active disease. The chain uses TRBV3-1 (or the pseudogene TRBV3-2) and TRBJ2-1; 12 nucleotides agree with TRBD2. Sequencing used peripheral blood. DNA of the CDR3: TGTGCCAGCAGCCAAGGACGGCCTAGCGGGGGGGCCAAATCGTTCTTC. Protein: CASSQGRPSGGAKSFF.